The 16 T cell receptor beta chains listed next were all sequenced from one sample in a study of blood T cells in healthy people across ages. Through a sample-barcoded 5' primer and a J-beta primer mix, a second PCR was run for roughly 6 to 11 cycles. TCRdb re-analysed the 5' RACE reads in MiXCR, keeping a single row per CDR3 protein. Counted here are about 680,000 distinct CDR3 sequences, about half occurring once; the ten biggest clones make up roughly 31%. The sequenced sample was blood. The receptors shown here come from a woman between 55 and 75 years old in good health.

The CDR3 coding sequence is TGTGCCAGCAGTTTGTTGACGGGAGACTCAGAGGCGCAGTATTTT. Protein product: CASSLLTGDSEAQYF. V and J are TRBV28 and TRBJ2-3; possibly TRBD2 for D (6 bases). Trimming left V 3 bases short and J 10 bases short, with 20 bases between. There are 15 residues in the CDR3. Per the germline V gene, CDR1 is MDHEN and CDR2 is SYDVKM.

The chain carries TRBV10-3 and TRBJ2-1; TRBD2 aligns across 15 bases. CDR3 length equals 15 residues. The germline CDR1 and CDR2 sequences are ENHRY and SYGVKD. Unmatched junction bases numbered 6, after V lost 8 bases and J lost 7 bases. CDR3 sequence reads: CAIGLAGGPMNEQFF. CDR3 nucleotides: TGTGCCATCGGACTAGCGGGAGGGCCGATGAATGAGCAGTTCTTC.

The chain links TRBV20-1 to TRBJ2-5; perhaps TRBD1 as D (6 bases). V was clipped by 5 bases and J by 2 bases, with 9 bases between them. Germline CDR1 and CDR2: DFQATT and SNEGSKA (reference sequence). The CDR3 is made up of 12 amino acids. Here the CDR3 DNA reads TGCAGTGCTCTCCAGGGGCAAGAGACCCAGTACTTC. As protein: CSALQGQETQYF.

The gene calls are TRBV5-5 and TRBJ2-1, with 9 bases fitting TRBD2. V lost 0 bases and J lost 8; bases outside the gene matches: 12. Germline CDR1 and CDR2: SGHKS and YYEKEE (reference sequence). The CDR3 loop spans 17 amino acids. The CDR3 coding sequence is TGTGCCAGCAGCTTGGCCGTTCGTAGCGGGAGTCGGTATGAGCAGTTCTTC. Translating it yields CASSLAVRSGSRYEQFF.

The CDR3 coding sequence is TGTGCCAGCAGTTGTAGGCGGGGGGTCTCCTACGAGCAGTACTTC. It translates to CASSCRRGVSYEQYF. The chain is built from TRBV28 and TRBJ2-7, with TRBD2 matching 8 bases. Germline assignment: CDR1 MDHEN and CDR2 SYDVKM. Trimming took 4 bases from V and 0 from J; bases not matched to a gene: 5. The CDR3 is 15 amino acids.

This clonotype was counted ten times or more. V and J are TRBV7-2 and TRBJ2-1; D might be TRBD2 (5 bases). V lost 3 bases, J lost 5 bases, and 8 bases lay in between. CDR3 size: 13 residues. Germline CDR1 and CDR2: SGHTA and FQGNSA. CDR3 nucleotides: TGTGCCAGCAGCTTCTCGCGGGACAATGAGCAGTTCTTC. Translation gives CASSFSRDNEQFF. Filled out from reference TRBV7-2 and TRBJ2-1, the complete variable domain reads GAGVSQSPSNKVTEKGKDVELRCDPISGHTALYWYRQSLGQGLEFLIYFQGNSAPDKSGLPSDRFSAERTGGSVSTLTIQRTQQEDSAVYLCASSFSRDNEQFFGPGTRLTVL.

In its sample, this clonotype was seen many times. This rearrangement joins TRBV20-1 to TRBJ1-6; D may be TRBD1 (6 bases). The CDR3 is made up of 16 amino acids. The germline V gene encodes CDR1 DFQATT and CDR2 SNEGSKA (reference sequence). V dropped 4 bases and J dropped 6 bases, with 19 bases sitting between them. CDR3 nucleotide sequence: TGCAGTGCTATCGCAATTGGACAGACGCGTAATTCACCCCTCCACTTT. It is translated as CSAIAIGQTRNSPLHF.

This clonotype turned up a few times. The gene calls are TRBV5-1 and TRBJ2-7; TRBD2 aligns across 12 bases. With V trimmed by 2 bases and J by 5 bases, 8 bases remained unmatched. CDR3 length: 16 amino acids. CDR1 SGHRS and CDR2 YFSETQ come from the germline V gene. In DNA, the CDR3 is TGCGCCAGCAGCTTTGGACTAGCGGGACTGGCGGACGAGCAGTACTTC. Its protein is CASSFGLAGLADEQYF.

Turning to this clonotype: An end of the junction does not agree with germline; a read error may underlie this. The chain joins TRBV4-3 to TRBJ2-1; D is unresolved. Germline assignment: CDR1 LGHNA and CDR2 YSLEER. The CDR3 sequence is 16 residues long. As DNA, the CDR3 is TGCGCCGGCAGCCAAGGTCTGGGTGCGCTCAACAATGAGCAGTTCTTC. Its protein product is CAGSQGLGALNNEQFF.

This sequence joins TRBV7-9 and TRBJ2-5; 10 bases align to TRBD2. V was clipped by 6 bases and J by 5 bases; unmatched bases: 12. Germline CDR1 SEHNR, CDR2 FQNEAQ (reference sequence). This CDR3 contains 16 residues. The CDR3 DNA is TGTGCCAGCAGAAAGACTAGCGGGTCCAGGGGGGAGACCCAGTACTTC. This translates into CASRKTSGSRGETQYF.

The chain carries TRBV6-1 and TRBJ2-5; D ambiguous. This CDR3 contains 11 residues. CDR1 and CDR2 (germline): MNHNS, SASEGT. The V gene lost 4 bases and the J gene lost 5 bases, with 5 bases spanning the gap. The CDR3 nucleotides are TGTGCCAGCAGTGGGCATGAGACCCAGTACTTC. It specifies CASSGHETQYF.

There are a few counts of this clonotype. The V gene is TRBV6-2 or TRBV6-3, the J gene TRBJ2-7, with 9 bases lining up with TRBD1. The CDR3 sequence is 14 residues long. Germline V gives CDR1 MNHEY, CDR2 SVGEGT. The trim removed 7 bases at V and 2 bases at J, leaving 6 bases unmatched. DNA of the CDR3: TGTGCCAGCAACCCGGGACAGGGCGCCTACGAGCAGTACTTC. Residues: CASNPGQGAYEQYF.

V gene TRBV2 combines with J gene TRBJ1-4; no reliable D call. V was shortened by 9 bases and J by 12 bases, with 23 bases between the two germline ends. CDR3 length: 14 amino acids. Germline-derived CDR1 and CDR2 are SNHLY and FYNNEI. The chain's CDR3 is CASRGPRASGELFF. CDR3 in DNA: TGTGCCAGTAGAGGACCGCGTGCCAGTGGGGAACTGTTTTTT.

Only one count was recorded for this clonotype. The chain carries TRBV20-1 and TRBJ1-2; D is undetermined. The V gene's germline CDR1 is DFQATT and CDR2 SNEGSKA (reference sequence). Trimming removed 3 bases from V and 0 bases from J, with 8 bases in between. This CDR3 comprises 13 residues. CDR3 bases: TGCAGTGCTAGTGTTGGTACTAACTATGGCTACACCTTC. The encoded protein is CSASVGTNYGYTF.

The chain employs TRBV15 and TRBJ2-5, with a tentative D call TRBD1 (6 bases). V lost 5 bases and J lost 3, with 7 bases in between. The V gene's germline CDR1 is LNHNV and CDR2 YYDKDF (reference sequence). The CDR3 runs 12 residues. For the CDR3, the DNA is TGTGCCACCAGCCCAGGGGAAGAGACCCAGTACTTC. This gives the protein CATSPGEETQYF.

The chain carries TRBV5-8 and TRBJ2-3, with TRBD1 matching 8 bases. The V segment lost 0 bases and the J segment 5 bases; nucleotides outside the gene matches: 8. Looked up from germline, CDR1 is SGHTS and CDR2 is YDEGEE. CDR3 length: 16 residues. The DNA for the CDR3 is TGTGCCAGCAGCTTGGAGGCAGGGGGCGCAAAAGATACGCAGTATTTT. Protein: CASSLEAGGAKDTQYF.